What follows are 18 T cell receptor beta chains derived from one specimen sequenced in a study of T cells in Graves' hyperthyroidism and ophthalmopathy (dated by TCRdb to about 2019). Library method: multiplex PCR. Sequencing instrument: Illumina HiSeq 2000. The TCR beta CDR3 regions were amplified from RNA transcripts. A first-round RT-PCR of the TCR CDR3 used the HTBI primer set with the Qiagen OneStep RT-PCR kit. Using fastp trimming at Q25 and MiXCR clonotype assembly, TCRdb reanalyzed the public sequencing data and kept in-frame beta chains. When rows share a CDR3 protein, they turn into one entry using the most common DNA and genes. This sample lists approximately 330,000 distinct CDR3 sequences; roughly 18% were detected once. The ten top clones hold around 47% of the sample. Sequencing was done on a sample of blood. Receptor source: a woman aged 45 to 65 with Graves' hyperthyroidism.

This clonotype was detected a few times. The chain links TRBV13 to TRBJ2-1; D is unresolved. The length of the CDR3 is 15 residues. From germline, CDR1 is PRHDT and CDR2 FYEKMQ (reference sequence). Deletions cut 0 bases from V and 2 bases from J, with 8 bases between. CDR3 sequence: CASSLGGGTYNEQFF. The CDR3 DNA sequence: TGTGCCAGCAGCTTAGGTGGTGGGACCTACAATGAGCAGTTCTTC.

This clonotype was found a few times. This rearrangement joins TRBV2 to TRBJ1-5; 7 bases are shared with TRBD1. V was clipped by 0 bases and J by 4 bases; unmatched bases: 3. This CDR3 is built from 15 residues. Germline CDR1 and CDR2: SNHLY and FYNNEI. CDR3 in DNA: TGTGCCAGCAGTGAAGCGCGACAGGGAAATCAGCCCCAGCATTTT. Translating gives CASSEARQGNQPQHF.

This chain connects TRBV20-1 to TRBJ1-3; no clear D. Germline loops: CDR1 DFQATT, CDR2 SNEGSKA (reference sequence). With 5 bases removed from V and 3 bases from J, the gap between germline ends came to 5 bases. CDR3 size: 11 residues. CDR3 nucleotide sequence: TGCAGTGCTCGGCGTGGAAACACCATATATTTT. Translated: CSARRGNTIYF.

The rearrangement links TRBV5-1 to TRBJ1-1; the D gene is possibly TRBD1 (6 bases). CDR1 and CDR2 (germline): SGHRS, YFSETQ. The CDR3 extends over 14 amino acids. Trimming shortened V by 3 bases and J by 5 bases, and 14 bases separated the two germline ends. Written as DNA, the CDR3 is TGCGCCAGCAGCTCCTATACCACAGGGACTGAAGCTTTCTTT. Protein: CASSSYTTGTEAFF.

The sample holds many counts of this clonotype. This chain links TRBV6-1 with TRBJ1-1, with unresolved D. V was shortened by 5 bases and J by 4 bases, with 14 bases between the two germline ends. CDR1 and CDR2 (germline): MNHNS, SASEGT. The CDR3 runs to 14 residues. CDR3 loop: CASSFHTVGTEAFF. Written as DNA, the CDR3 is TGTGCCAGCAGTTTCCACACCGTCGGCACTGAAGCTTTCTTT.

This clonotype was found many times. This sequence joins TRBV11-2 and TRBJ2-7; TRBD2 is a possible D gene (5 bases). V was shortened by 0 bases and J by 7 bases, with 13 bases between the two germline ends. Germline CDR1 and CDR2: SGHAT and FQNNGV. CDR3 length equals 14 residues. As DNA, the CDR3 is TGTGCCAGCAGCTTAGATAGCGATACACTTGAGCAGTACTTC. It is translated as CASSLDSDTLEQYF. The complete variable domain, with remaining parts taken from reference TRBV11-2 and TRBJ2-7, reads EAGVAQSPRYKIIEKRQSVAFWCNPISGHATLYWYQQILGQGPKLLIQFQNNGVVDDSQLPKDRFSAERLKGVDSTLKIQPAKLEDSAVYLCASSLDSDTLEQYFGPGTRLTVT.

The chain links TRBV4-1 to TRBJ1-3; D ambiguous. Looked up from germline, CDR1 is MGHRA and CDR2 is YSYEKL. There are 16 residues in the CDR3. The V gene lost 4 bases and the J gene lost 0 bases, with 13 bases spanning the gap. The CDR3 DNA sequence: TGCGCCAGCAGCCTCCCCTGGGCGATCTCTGGAAACACCATATATTTT. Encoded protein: CASSLPWAISGNTIYF.

CDR3 in amino acids: CAISLGHQIHGYTF. The CDR3, as DNA: TGTGCCATCAGCCTGGGACATCAAATTCATGGCTACACCTTC. This rearrangement joins TRBV10-3 to TRBJ1-2; maybe TRBD1 (6 bases). Trimming removed 6 bases at V and 6 bases at J, with 17 bases between. The CDR3 loop spans 14 amino acids. Germline V gene lookup returns CDR1 ENHRY and CDR2 SYGVKD.

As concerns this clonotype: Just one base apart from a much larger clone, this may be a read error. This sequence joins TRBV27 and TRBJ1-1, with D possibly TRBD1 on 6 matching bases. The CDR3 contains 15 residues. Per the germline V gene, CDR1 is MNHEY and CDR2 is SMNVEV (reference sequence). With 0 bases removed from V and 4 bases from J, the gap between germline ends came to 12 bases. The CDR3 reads CASSLSGGWSTEAFF. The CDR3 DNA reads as TGTGCCAGCAGTTTATCGGGGGGCTGGAGCACTGAAGCTTTCTTT.

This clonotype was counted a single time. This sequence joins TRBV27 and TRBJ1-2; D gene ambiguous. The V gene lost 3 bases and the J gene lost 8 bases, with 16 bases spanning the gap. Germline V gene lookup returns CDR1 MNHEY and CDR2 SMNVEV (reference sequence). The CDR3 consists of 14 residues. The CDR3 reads CASSFLGPSEGYTF. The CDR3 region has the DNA TGTGCCAGCAGTTTTCTAGGGCCCTCAGAGGGCTACACCTTC.

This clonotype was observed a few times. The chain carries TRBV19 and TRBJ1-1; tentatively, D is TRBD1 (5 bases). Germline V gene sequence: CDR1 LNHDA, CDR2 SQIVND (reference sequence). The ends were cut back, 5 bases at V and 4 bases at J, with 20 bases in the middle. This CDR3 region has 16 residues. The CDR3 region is CASSPRDRSESTEAFF. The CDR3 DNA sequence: TGTGCCAGTAGTCCCCGAGACAGATCTGAGAGCACTGAAGCTTTCTTT.

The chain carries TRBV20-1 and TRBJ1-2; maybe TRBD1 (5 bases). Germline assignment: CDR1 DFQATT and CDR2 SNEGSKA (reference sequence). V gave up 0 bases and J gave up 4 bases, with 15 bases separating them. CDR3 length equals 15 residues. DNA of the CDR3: TGCAGTGCTAGAGATCGGGGGACGGCAAGCTATGGCTACACCTTC. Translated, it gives CSARDRGTASYGYTF.

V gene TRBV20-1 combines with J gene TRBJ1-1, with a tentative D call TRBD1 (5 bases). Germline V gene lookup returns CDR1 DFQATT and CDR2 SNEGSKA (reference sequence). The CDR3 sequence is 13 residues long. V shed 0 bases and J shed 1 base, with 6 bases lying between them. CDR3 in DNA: TGCAGTGCTAGAGATCAGGGGAACACTGAAGCTTTCTTT. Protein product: CSARDQGNTEAFF.

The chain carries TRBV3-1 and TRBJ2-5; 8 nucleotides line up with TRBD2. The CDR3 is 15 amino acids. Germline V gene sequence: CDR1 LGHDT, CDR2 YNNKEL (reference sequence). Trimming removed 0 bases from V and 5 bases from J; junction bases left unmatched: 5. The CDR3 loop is CASSQEWTGGETQYF. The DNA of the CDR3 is TGTGCCAGCAGCCAAGAGTGGACGGGGGGGGAGACCCAGTACTTC.

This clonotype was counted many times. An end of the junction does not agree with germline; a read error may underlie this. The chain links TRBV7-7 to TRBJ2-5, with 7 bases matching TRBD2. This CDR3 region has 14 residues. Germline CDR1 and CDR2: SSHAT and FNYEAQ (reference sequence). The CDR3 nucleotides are TGTGCTAGCAGCTTCGCGGGGGTCTCGGAGACCCAGTACTTC. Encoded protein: CASSFAGVSETQYF.

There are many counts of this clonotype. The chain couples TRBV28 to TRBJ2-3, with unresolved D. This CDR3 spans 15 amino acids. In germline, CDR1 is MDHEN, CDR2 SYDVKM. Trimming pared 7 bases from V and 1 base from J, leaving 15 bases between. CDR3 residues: CASNDAASRTDTQYF. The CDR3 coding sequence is TGTGCCAGCAACGACGCAGCCTCCCGCACAGATACGCAGTATTTT.

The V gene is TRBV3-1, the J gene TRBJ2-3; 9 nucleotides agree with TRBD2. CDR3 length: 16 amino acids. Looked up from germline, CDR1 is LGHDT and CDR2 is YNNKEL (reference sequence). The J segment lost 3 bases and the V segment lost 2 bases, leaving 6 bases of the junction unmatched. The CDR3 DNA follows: TGTGCCAGCAGCCAACTGGCGGGAGGGCGGACAGATACGCAGTATTTT. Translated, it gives CASSQLAGGRTDTQYF.

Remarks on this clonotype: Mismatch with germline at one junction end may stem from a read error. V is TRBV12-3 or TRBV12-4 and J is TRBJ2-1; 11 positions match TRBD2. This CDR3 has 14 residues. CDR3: CASSVTSGSNEQLF. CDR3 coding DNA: TGTGCCAGCAGTGTCACTAGCGGGAGCAATGAGCAGCTCTTC.